These 18 T cell receptor beta chains share one sample of origin, sequenced in a study of OX40 agonist ivuxolimab in advanced cancers. TCRdb keeps only in-frame clones here, not all; method: immunoSEQ multiplex PCR. The table lists roughly 20,000 clones, about 80% of them singletons. This specimen was CD4+ or CD8+ T cells sorted from blood, taken in a trial of the OX40 agonist ivuxolimab. The receptors shown here come from an adult with an advanced solid tumor such as melanoma, head and neck, liver or kidney cancer.

The chain joins TRBV2 to TRBJ2-7, with 8 bases aligning to TRBD1. V shed 0 bases, J shed 2 bases, and the junction held 3 bases outside the gene matches. The germline CDR1 and CDR2 sequences are SNHLY and FYNNEI. CDR3 length: 15 amino acids. In DNA form, the CDR3 reads TGTGCCAGCAGTGAAGCGCAGGGGGCGACCTACGAGCAGTACTTC. Residues: CASSEAQGATYEQYF.

The CDR3 DNA sequence: TGTGCCAGCAGTTTATGGTGGGGGAATAACAATGAAAAACTGTTTTTT. Its protein is CASSLWWGNNNEKLFF. This chain connects TRBV28 to TRBJ1-4; tentative D call: TRBD1 (5 bases). The CDR3 is 16 residues long. Germline CDR1 reads MDHEN; CDR2 reads SYDVKM. Trimming removed 0 bases from V and 5 bases from J, with 13 bases in between.

With regard to this clone: The junction does not match germline at one end; this may be a read error. The chain links TRBV10-2 to TRBJ2-4; 8 bases map to TRBD2. Germline CDR1 and CDR2: WSHSY and SAAADI. CDR3 length: 12 residues. CDR3 in DNA: TGCGCCAGCGGAGGACCGGGAGGGCCGGGTCAATTC. Translation gives CASGGPGGPGQF.

The chain uses TRBV7-6 and TRBJ2-7; TRBD1 matches 7 bases. With V trimmed by 0 bases and J by 6 bases, 5 bases remained unmatched. Germline CDR1 SGHVS, CDR2 FNYEAQ. CDR3 length equals 14 residues. DNA for the CDR3: TGTGCCAGCAGCTTAGCCTCGGGACAGACCGAGCAGTACTTC. It specifies CASSLASGQTEQYF.

The V call is TRBV7-8, the J call TRBJ1-2; D may be TRBD1 (6 bases). The CDR3 length is 15 residues. Trimming stripped 4 bases from V and 4 bases from J, with 16 bases between. Germline-derived CDR1 and CDR2 are SGHVS and FQNEAQ. The CDR3 region has the DNA TGTGCCAGCAGCTCCCGGACAGAATCCTTCTATGGCTACACCTTC. Translating gives CASSSRTESFYGYTF.

This chain joins TRBV6-5 and TRBJ2-7; 7 nucleotides align to TRBD1. The germline V gene has CDR1 MNHEY and CDR2 SVGAGI. This CDR3 is 13 amino acids long. The V gene end was trimmed by 0 bases and the J gene end by 7 bases; junction bases not matched to a gene: 3. The DNA for the CDR3 is TGTGCCAGCAGTTACTCGACAGGGTTTGAGCAGTACTTC. Protein: CASSYSTGFEQYF.

The chain links TRBV28 to TRBJ1-1; a possible D gene is TRBD1 (5 bases). The V and J ends lost 8 bases and 3 bases respectively, with 13 bases between them. Germline CDR1 is MDHEN and CDR2 is SYDVKM. The CDR3 sequence is 13 residues long. The CDR3 region is CASVFMGDTEAFF. In DNA, the CDR3 is TGTGCCAGCGTGTTTATGGGGGACACTGAAGCTTTCTTT.

This clone was observed once. The V call is TRBV7-2, the J call TRBJ2-5; 12 bases agree with TRBD2. The J call is in doubt because the DNA end fits TRBJ2-7 better. Germline CDR1 reads SGHTA; CDR2 reads FQGNSA. The CDR3 consists of 17 residues. This CDR3 is CASRAPNLAGGPYEQYF. The CDR3 DNA reads as TGTGCCAGCAGGGCACCCAATCTAGCGGGAGGGCCCTACGAGCAGTACTTC.

The J gene is TRBJ1-2, the V gene TRBV29-1; D not resolved. There are 11 residues in the CDR3. Looked up from germline, CDR1 is SQVTM and CDR2 is ANQGSEA. V was cut by 7 bases and J by 8 bases, with 14 bases left in between. In DNA form, the CDR3 reads TGCAGCGCCGGGCACGCTCGGGGCTACACCTTC. Translation gives CSAGHARGYTF.

DNA of the CDR3: TGCAGCGTTGAAGATTGGCGGAGCTCCTACAATGAGCAGTTCTTC. This encodes CSVEDWRSSYNEQFF. The rearrangement links TRBV29-1 to TRBJ2-1; no clear D. Trimming cost V 0 bases and J 0 bases, with 9 bases left between them. The CDR3 sequence is 15 residues long. The germline gives CDR1 SQVTM, CDR2 ANQGSEA.

The genes are TRBV27 and TRBJ1-4; D is ambiguous. The CDR3 spans 12 residues. Germline V gene data show CDR1 as MNHEY and CDR2 as SMNVEV (reference sequence). V lost 6 bases, J lost 8 bases, and 10 bases lay in between. The CDR3 sequence is CASRGVGEKLFF. In DNA, the CDR3 is TGTGCCAGCAGGGGAGTTGGCGAAAAACTGTTTTTT.

The chain is built from TRBV14 and TRBJ1-1; 7 positions agree with TRBD1. J gave up 6 bases and V 3 bases, and 7 bases lay outside the gene matches. This CDR3 is 14 amino acids long. Per the germline V gene, CDR1 is SGHDN and CDR2 is FVKESK. The CDR3 loop reads CASSQGYRGAEAFF. The DNA of the CDR3 is TGTGCCAGCAGCCAGGGCTACAGGGGCGCTGAAGCTTTCTTT.

V gene TRBV7-2 combines with J gene TRBJ1-4, with 7 nucleotides matching TRBD1. Losses at the gene ends were 2 bases for V and 6 bases for J; bases not matched to a gene: 6. Germline values: CDR1 SGHTA, CDR2 FQGNSA. CDR3 length equals 15 residues. Written as DNA, the CDR3 is TGTGCCAGCAGCTTAACAGGGGTTTGGTATGAAAAACTGTTTTTT. This encodes CASSLTGVWYEKLFF.

This clone was counted a single time. DNA of the CDR3: TGCAGCGTGACAGGGGGCTCAACTGAAGCTTTCTTT. Its protein is CSVTGGSTEAFF. The chain is built from TRBV29-1 and TRBJ1-1, with TRBD1 matching 10 bases. Germline lookup yields CDR1 SQVTM and CDR2 ANQGSEA. CDR3 length: 12 residues. Losses at the gene ends were 6 bases for V and 5 bases for J; bases not matched to a gene: 3.

J is TRBJ2-3 and V is TRBV5-1; 15 nucleotides agree with TRBD2. The V and J ends lost 4 bases and 4 bases, in that order; junction bases with no gene match: 13. This CDR3 is 19 amino acids long. CDR1 and CDR2 from the germline V gene are SGHRS and YFSETQ. CDR3 sequence reads: CASSPAGTSGRPQPDTQYF. For the CDR3, the DNA is TGCGCCAGCAGCCCGGCCGGGACTAGCGGGAGGCCCCAGCCAGATACGCAGTATTTT. Using reference TRBV5-1 and TRBJ2-3 for the parts outside the CDR3, the full variable domain is KAGVTQTPRYLIKTRGQQVTLSCSPISGHRSVSWYQQTPGQGLQFLFEYFSETQRNKGNFPGRFSGRQFSNSRSEMNVSTLELGDSALYLCASSPAGTSGRPQPDTQYFGPGTRLTVL.

This clone has just one count. The J gene is TRBJ2-3, the V gene TRBV4-1; 9 nucleotides agree with TRBD2. The CDR3 has 16 residues. The V gene's germline CDR1 is MGHRA and CDR2 YSYEKL. V was clipped by 4 bases and J by 0 bases; unmatched bases: 5. In DNA form, the CDR3 reads TGCGCCAGCAGCCCCAGACTAGCGGATAGCACAGATACGCAGTATTTT. It translates to CASSPRLADSTDTQYF.

The V call is TRBV9, the J call TRBJ2-5, with a weak D call TRBD2 (6 bases). This CDR3 is 14 amino acids long. Trimming took 0 bases from V and 2 from J, leaving 8 bases between them. Germline V CDR1 and CDR2: SGDLS, YYNGEE. This chain's CDR3 is CASSVAAGQETQYF. The CDR3 DNA reads as TGTGCCAGCAGCGTAGCGGCGGGACAAGAGACCCAGTACTTC.

This chain links TRBV7-2 with TRBJ2-2, with TRBD2 matching 9 bases. The germline V gene has CDR1 SGHTA and CDR2 FQGNSA. The CDR3 totals 18 residues. The ends lost 1 base at V and 0 bases at J; junction bases unmatched: 6. This CDR3 reads CASSLVELAGTNTGELFF. The CDR3, as DNA: TGTGCCAGCAGCTTAGTAGAGCTAGCGGGAACGAACACCGGGGAGCTGTTTTTT.